Shown below are 29 T cell receptor beta chains from a single sample sequenced in a study of blood T cells in healthy people across ages. For the second PCR, which ran for about 7 to 11 cycles, a sample-barcoded 5' primer and a J-beta primer mix were used. TCRdb fed the 5' RACE reads into MiXCR, producing one record per CDR3 protein. The sample contains approximately 1.5 million distinct CDR3 sequences, 35% to 45% of which appear only once. Specimen: blood. All receptors come from a woman aged 18-29 years in good health.

This clonotype has only a few counts. The chain employs TRBV20-1 and TRBJ2-1, with TRBD2 matching 10 bases. The germline V gene encodes CDR1 DFQATT and CDR2 SNEGSKA (reference sequence). Trimming cost V 0 bases and J 10 bases; bases outside gene matches: 12. The CDR3 loop spans 16 amino acids. Written as DNA, the CDR3 is TGCAGTGCTAGAGATCGTCGGGCTAGCGGGAGTCGAGAGCAGTTCTTC. As protein: CSARDRRASGSREQFF.

The chain joins TRBV3-1 to TRBJ1-1, with a weak D call TRBD1 (5 bases). CDR1 is LGHDT and CDR2 is YNNKEL in the germline V gene (reference sequence). Between the trimmed V and J ends, which lost 4 bases and 5 bases, there was a span of 14 bases. This CDR3 spans 14 amino acids. CDR3 in DNA: TGTGCCAGCAGCCGTTCCGGGACCGCGACTGAAGCTTTCTTT. The encoded protein is CASSRSGTATEAFF.

The chain couples TRBV3-1 to TRBJ2-7, with a weak D call TRBD2 (6 bases). Germline V lookup: CDR1 LGHDT, CDR2 YNNKEL (reference sequence). V was clipped by 1 base and J by 11 bases, with 12 bases between them. The CDR3 contains 12 residues. DNA for the CDR3: TGTGCCAGCAGCCAAGCGGGACTCGTCGAGTACTTC. Translating gives CASSQAGLVEYF.

The chain recombines TRBV7-2 with TRBJ2-3; the D gene could be TRBD1 or TRBD2 (5 bases each). V was cut by 4 bases and J by 1 base, with 15 bases left in between. The CDR3 spans 16 residues. CDR1 and CDR2 (germline): SGHTA, FQGNSA. CDR3 sequence reads: CASSSDRGQGTDTQYF. The CDR3 nucleotides read TGTGCCAGCAGCTCTGATCGGGGCCAAGGCACAGATACGCAGTATTTT.

This clonotype was counted many times. The gene calls are TRBV7-9 and TRBJ2-5; perhaps TRBD2 as D (5 bases). Deletions cut 5 bases from V and 3 bases from J, with 16 bases between. Germline CDR1 reads SEHNR; CDR2 reads FQNEAQ (reference sequence). The CDR3 is made up of 15 amino acids. CDR3 loop: CASSLSFGAEETQYF. In DNA, the CDR3 is TGTGCCAGCAGCCTATCATTCGGAGCGGAAGAGACCCAGTACTTC.

V usage is TRBV15 and J usage is TRBJ2-7; TRBD1 matches at 7 bases. Germline V gene data show CDR1 as LNHNV and CDR2 as YYDKDF (reference sequence). This CDR3 comprises 16 residues. After removal of 0 bases from V and 0 bases from J, the junction contained 5 bases not matched to a gene. The CDR3 DNA reads as TGTGCCACCAGCAGAGAGGGGCAGGGGGACTCCTACGAGCAGTACTTC. Amino acid sequence: CATSREGQGDSYEQYF.

The chain combines TRBV20-1 with TRBJ2-7; D is possibly TRBD1 (5 bases). This CDR3 contains 13 residues. The germline V and J ends were trimmed by 5 bases and 3 bases, with 14 bases remaining between them. From germline, CDR1 is DFQATT and CDR2 SNEGSKA (reference sequence). CDR3 loop: CSAGRGNHYEQYF. In DNA, the CDR3 is TGCAGTGCTGGAAGGGGAAACCACTACGAGCAGTACTTC.

This clonotype was seen a few times. This sequence joins TRBV7-2 and TRBJ2-3, with 7 bases matching TRBD2. The CDR3 loop spans 15 amino acids. Germline lookup yields CDR1 SGHTA and CDR2 FQGNSA. J gave up 0 bases and V 5 bases, and 5 bases lay outside the gene matches. The DNA of the CDR3 is TGTGCCAGCAGCCCTCGGGACTATAGCACAGATACGCAGTATTTT. This translates into CASSPRDYSTDTQYF. The full variable domain, its missing parts supplied by reference TRBV7-2 and TRBJ2-3, is GAGVSQSPSNKVTEKGKDVELRCDPISGHTALYWYRQSLGQGLEFLIYFQGNSAPDKSGLPSDRFSAERTGGSVSTLTIQRTQQEDSAVYLCASSPRDYSTDTQYFGPGTRLTVL.

The CDR3 sequence: CASSFSGLAGVFEEQYF. The CDR3 region has the DNA TGTGCCAGCAGCTTCTCCGGACTAGCGGGAGTATTTGAAGAGCAGTACTTC. The chain carries TRBV7-9 and TRBJ2-7, with 13 bases fitting TRBD2. Germline CDR1 and CDR2: SEHNR and FQNEAQ (reference sequence). The CDR3 spans 17 residues. The ends lost 3 bases at V and 7 bases at J; junction bases unmatched: 12. Variable domain in full (rest from reference TRBV7-9 and TRBJ2-7): DTGVSQNPRHKITKRGQNVTFRCDPISEHNRLYWYRQTLGQGPEFLTYFQNEAQLEKSRLLSDRFSAERPKGSFSTLEIQRTEQGDSAMYLCASSFSGLAGVFEEQYFGPGTRLTVT.

This clonotype occurred a few times. The chain uses TRBV2 and TRBJ2-5; D possibly corresponds to TRBD1 (6 bases). V lost 5 bases and J 2 bases, leaving 12 bases between the germline ends. The germline CDR1 and CDR2 sequences are SNHLY and FYNNEI. This CDR3 is 14 amino acids long. The CDR3, as DNA: TGTGCCAGCAGTAGGTCCAGGGGACAAGAGACCCAGTACTTC. Protein: CASSRSRGQETQYF.

CDR3 in DNA: TGTGCCAGCAGTTTAAGCGGGCTAGCGGGTCTTGGGGAGCTGTTTTTT. Translating it yields CASSLSGLAGLGELFF. The gene calls are TRBV12-3 or TRBV12-4 and TRBJ2-2; TRBD2 matches at 8 bases. The junction had 10 bases not matched to a gene; V was cut back by 2 bases and J by 8 bases. The CDR3 has 16 residues.

This clonotype was observed a handful of times. This chain uses TRBV28 with TRBJ2-7; D is unresolved. The CDR3 is made up of 14 amino acids. Germline CDR1 is MDHEN and CDR2 is SYDVKM. V was pared by 1 base and J by 3 bases, with 10 bases between. The CDR3 region is CASSLYGPNYEQYF. The CDR3 bases are TGTGCCAGCAGTTTATATGGCCCCAACTACGAGCAGTACTTC.

This rearrangement joins TRBV30 to TRBJ2-5; D is uncertain. With the DNA end fitting TRBJ2-7 better, the J assignment may be wrong. This CDR3 contains 14 residues. Germline assignment: CDR1 GTSNPN and CDR2 SVGIG (reference sequence). The CDR3 loop is CAWMRSGHMYEQYF. The CDR3 bases are TGTGCCTGGATGAGGTCAGGCCACATGTACGAGCAGTACTTC.

The CDR3 DNA follows: TGTGCCAGCGCCCGGGGGCGAACTAATGAAAAACTGTTTTTT. Its translation: CASARGRTNEKLFF. The chain has TRBV7-2 and TRBJ1-4, with D possibly TRBD1 on 6 matching bases. Germline V CDR1 and CDR2: SGHTA, FQGNSA. This CDR3 is built from 14 residues. With 8 bases removed from V and 1 base from J, the gap between germline ends came to 11 bases.

This clonotype appeared a few times. The V call is TRBV7-2, the J call TRBJ2-1; 7 bases are shared with TRBD1. The V segment lost 6 bases and the J segment 4 bases; nucleotides outside the gene matches: 6. CDR1 and CDR2 (germline): SGHTA, FQGNSA. There are 14 residues in the CDR3. The CDR3 nucleotides are TGTGCCAGCAGATCTCAGGGGGTTTACAATGAGCAGTTCTTC. Translated: CASRSQGVYNEQFF. The entire variable domain, with the rest obtained from reference TRBV7-2 and TRBJ2-1, is as follows: GAGVSQSPSNKVTEKGKDVELRCDPISGHTALYWYRQSLGQGLEFLIYFQGNSAPDKSGLPSDRFSAERTGGSVSTLTIQRTQQEDSAVYLCASRSQGVYNEQFFGPGTRLTVL.

Only a few counts were recorded for this clonotype. The genes are TRBV7-2 and TRBJ1-5; 7 bases align to TRBD1. The junction had 7 bases not matched to a gene; V was cut back by 4 bases and J by 4 bases. CDR3 size: 15 residues. The germline V gene has CDR1 SGHTA and CDR2 FQGNSA. The CDR3 reads CASSYSGTANQPQHF. The CDR3 nucleotides read TGTGCCAGCAGCTACTCCGGGACAGCTAATCAGCCCCAGCATTTT.

Note on this clonotype: The missing conserved phenylalanine or tryptophan at the end of this CDR3 makes a read error likely. V and J are TRBV12-3 or TRBV12-4 and TRBJ2-7; D call uncertain. V was pared by 5 bases and J by 6 bases, with 17 bases between. This CDR3 has 14 residues. The CDR3 protein is CASSKGDRNSEQYL. For the CDR3, the DNA is TGTGCCAGCAGTAAGGGTGACCGGAACTCCGAGCAGTACTTA.

The V and J genes are TRBV12-3 or TRBV12-4 and TRBJ2-5; 8 nucleotides line up with TRBD1. The CDR3 extends over 14 amino acids. V lost 6 bases to trimming and J lost 5 bases; unmatched junction nucleotides: 8. CDR3 amino acids: CASRLGQGQETQYF. Here the CDR3 DNA reads TGTGCCAGCAGGCTTGGACAGGGACAGGAGACCCAGTACTTC.

This clonotype has only a few counts. This chain joins TRBV20-1 and TRBJ1-2, with D possibly TRBD1 on 6 matching bases. V shed 6 bases and J shed 4 bases, with 15 bases lying between them. The CDR3 totals 13 residues. The V gene's germline CDR1 is DFQATT and CDR2 SNEGSKA (reference sequence). The CDR3 sequence: CSAVMEGGYGYTF. For the CDR3, the DNA is TGCAGTGCCGTAATGGAGGGGGGCTATGGCTACACCTTC.

The gene calls are TRBV7-7 and TRBJ2-1; TRBD2 might be the D (6 bases). The J call is doubtful: the DNA matches TRBJ2-7 better. The CDR3 is 14 amino acids. Looked up from germline, CDR1 is SSHAT and CDR2 is FNYEAQ (reference sequence). The CDR3 bases are TGTGCTAGCGGCTTAGGCGGGGCCTACAATGAGCAGTACTTC. Its protein is CASGLGGAYNEQYF.

The gene calls are TRBV5-1 and TRBJ2-6; D might be TRBD1 (6 bases). CDR1 and CDR2 from the germline V gene are SGHRS and YFSETQ. The CDR3 covers 16 residues. Trimming shortened V by 4 bases and J by 2 bases, and 13 bases separated the two germline ends. CDR3 nucleotide sequence: TGCGCCAGCAGCCCGCCGCCAGGGGCTGGGGCCAACGTCCTGACTTTC. This codes for CASSPPPGAGANVLTF.

This clonotype was observed once. J is TRBJ1-2 and V is TRBV29-1, with TRBD1 matching 7 bases. The CDR3 has 13 residues. Germline loops: CDR1 SQVTM, CDR2 ANQGSEA. Germline trimming cut 6 bases from V and 7 bases from J; bases unmatched to any gene: 11. The CDR3 is CSVESSGGGGYTF. The CDR3 DNA reads as TGCAGCGTCGAAAGTTCAGGGGGAGGTGGCTACACCTTC. Together with reference TRBV29-1 and TRBJ1-2, the CDR3 gives the full variable domain: SAVISQKPSRDICQRGTSLTIQCQVDSQVTMMFWYRQQPGQSLTLIATANQGSEATYESGFVIDKFPISRPNLTFSTLTVSNMSPEDSSIYLCSVESSGGGGYTFGSGTRLTVV.

This clonotype was counted only a few times. The CDR3 coding sequence is TGTGCCAGCAGCGTAGGGGGGTACACCTACAATGAGCAGTACTTC. Its protein is CASSVGGYTYNEQYF. The chain carries TRBV9 and TRBJ2-1; D could derive from TRBD1 or TRBD2 (5 bases each). The J call is in doubt because the DNA end fits TRBJ2-7 better. Germline CDR1 SGDLS, CDR2 YYNGEE. The CDR3 loop spans 15 amino acids.

The V call is TRBV20-1, the J call TRBJ2-7, with 9 bases fitting TRBD2. Germline values: CDR1 DFQATT, CDR2 SNEGSKA (reference sequence). CDR3 length: 15 amino acids. The J segment lost 2 bases and the V segment lost 3 bases, leaving 8 bases of the junction unmatched. CDR3 in DNA: TGCAGTGCTAGTAGAGCGGGAGGCCAGGCCTACGAGCAGTACTTC. As protein: CSASRAGGQAYEQYF.

This clonotype was counted between two and nine times. A junction end diverges from the germline sequence, so it may reflect a read error. V gene TRBV7-2 combines with J gene TRBJ2-7; tentative D call: TRBD1 (6 bases). The CDR3 runs to 13 residues. From germline, CDR1 is SGHTA and CDR2 FQGNSA. In DNA form, the CDR3 reads TGTGACAGCAGCTCCAGGGACAACTACGAGCAGTACTTC. Its translation is CDSSSRDNYEQYF.

This clonotype has a handful of counts. The chain joins TRBV11-2 to TRBJ2-1; 11 nucleotides align to TRBD2. This CDR3 contains 15 residues. The germline V gene encodes CDR1 SGHAT and CDR2 FQNNGV. The ends lost 1 base at V and 11 bases at J; junction bases unmatched: 7. CDR3 amino acids: CASSLVGLAGGQQFF. CDR3 in DNA: TGTGCCAGCAGCTTAGTCGGGCTAGCGGGAGGACAGCAGTTCTTC.

This clonotype was seen only a few times. The chain links TRBV4-2 to TRBJ1-1, with TRBD1 as a possible D gene (5 bases). CDR1 is LGHNA, CDR2 YNFKEQ, per germline. V gave up 5 bases and J gave up 4 bases, with 23 bases separating them. This CDR3 comprises 17 residues. CDR3 sequence reads: CASSSQPHRTGGTEAFF. In DNA form, the CDR3 reads TGTGCCAGCAGCTCGCAACCCCACAGGACGGGAGGCACTGAAGCTTTCTTT.

The chain employs TRBV29-1 and TRBJ1-1; the D gene is possibly TRBD1 (5 bases). CDR1 SQVTM and CDR2 ANQGSEA come from the germline V gene. Trimming took 4 bases from V and 1 from J, leaving 7 bases between them. CDR3 length equals 12 residues. CDR3 in amino acids: CSVGGWNTEAFF. In nucleotides, the CDR3 is TGCAGCGTTGGGGGCTGGAACACTGAAGCTTTCTTT. The full variable domain, with the rest looked up from reference TRBV29-1 and TRBJ1-1, is SAVISQKPSRDICQRGTSLTIQCQVDSQVTMMFWYRQQPGQSLTLIATANQGSEATYESGFVIDKFPISRPNLTFSTLTVSNMSPEDSSIYLCSVGGWNTEAFFGQGTRLTVV.

This clonotype came up many times. This chain uses TRBV7-9 with TRBJ1-1, with D hard to call. The CDR3 is 17 amino acids. CDR1 is SEHNR, CDR2 FQNEAQ, per germline (reference sequence). Trimming took 5 bases from V and 0 from J, leaving 19 bases between them. CDR3 loop: CASSPTRTQRLNTEAFF. CDR3 nucleotides: TGTGCCAGCAGCCCTACAAGGACCCAACGTCTGAACACTGAAGCTTTCTTT.